This T cell receptor (beta chain) was identified in a study of blood T cell repertoires in COVID-19. Overall study: COVID-19 samples collected from the United States, Italy and Spain covered acute and convalescent phases. From T cells, B-cell-depleted T cells, or PBMCs came the material, which was cDNA or gDNA.

In the original processing: Nucleated cell counts were estimated from reference gene primer amplification. Only in-frame clones appear in the TCRdb table, and some are missing; sequencing was by immunoSEQ multiplex PCR. D and trimming were read from the DNA, whereas the V and J calls and clone size are those reported in that table. The profile shows 300,000 to 400,000 clones, 90% of them singletons. Patients in Seattle were enrolled during active infection, then followed longitudinally. V lost 6 bases and J 5 bases, leaving 16 bases between the germline ends. The CDR3 covers 15 residues. Germline loops: CDR1 LNHDA, CDR2 SQIVND (reference sequence).

The source of this sequence is a woman in her twenties or thirties with COVID-19, enrolled during active disease. The V gene is TRBV19, the J gene TRBJ1-4; tentative D call: TRBD1 (5 bases). Input material: peripheral blood. The DNA of the CDR3 is TGTGCCAGTAGGGCGGGGGAGCTAGAAAATGAAAAACTGTTTTTT. It yields the protein CASRAGELENEKLFF. Variable domain in full (rest from reference TRBV19 and TRBJ1-4): DGGITQSPKYLFRKEGQNVTLSCEQNLNHDAMYWYRQDPGQGLRLIYYSQIVNDFQKGDIAEGYSVSREKKESFPLTVTSAQKNPTAFYLCASRAGELENEKLFFGSGTQLSVL.